This T cell receptor (beta chain) was identified during a study of human T cells and chemical hapten exposure. Study outcomes and limitations: Patch test score showed a positive correlation with PT1 expanded TCR counts. No change in TCRs above 1 in 1000 frequency was produced by DPC sensitization.

The CDR3 length is 15 residues. Germline CDR1 reads SNHLY; CDR2 reads FYNNEI. V gave up 6 bases and J gave up 5 bases; unmatched junction bases: 5. Time point indicated: patch test 3, about 24 weeks after DPC sensitization. Described treatment: therapeutic diphenylcyclopropenone sensitization with weekly scalp DPC. TCRdb independently ran MiXCR on the RACE reads; one entry per CDR3 protein. The sample shows roughly 150,000 distinct CDR3 sequences, about 27% of them seen only once. This clonotype showed up just a few times. What it recognizes is unknown. Here the sequenced sample was whole blood, taken in connection with sensitization to the hapten diphenylcyclopropenone (DPC). The clonotype was recovered from a woman under 30 with alopecia areata. Some clones in this sample may be carry-over from other donors' samples. The chain recombines TRBV2 with TRBJ1-6; 9 nucleotides line up with TRBD1. For the CDR3, the DNA is TGTGCCAGCAGCGGACAGGGGACTAATAATTCACCCCTCCACTTT. It specifies CASSGQGTNNSPLHF.